The 31 T cell receptor beta chains below were found in one sample sequenced in a study of blood T cell repertoires in COVID-19. Measured with immunoSEQ multiplex PCR; TCRdb has only the in-frame clones, and not every one. The profile shows under 200,000 clones, about 80% of them singletons. The source material was PBMCs or T cells enriched from blood (not recorded which). These receptor sequences come from a woman in her sixties or seventies with acute COVID-19.

This rearrangement joins TRBV7-2 to TRBJ2-1; 16 bases map to TRBD2. The trim removed 5 bases at V and 7 bases at J, leaving 8 bases unmatched. The CDR3 contains 17 residues. CDR1 is SGHTA and CDR2 is FQGNSA in the germline V gene. For the CDR3, the DNA is TGTGCCAGCAGCCTGGGACTAGCGGGAGGGCCGGTTAATGAGCAGTTCTTC. It specifies CASSLGLAGGPVNEQFF.

This clone was counted once. The chain links TRBV5-6 to TRBJ1-2; 9 bases are a match to TRBD1. The CDR3 is 15 residues long. The V gene's germline CDR1 is SGHDT and CDR2 YYEEEE. Trimming took 2 bases from V and 4 from J; bases not matched to a gene: 6. The CDR3 nucleotides are TGTGCCAGCAGCTTTAGTGGACAGGGGCTCTATGGCTACACCTTC. Encoded protein: CASSFSGQGLYGYTF. Using reference TRBV5-6 and TRBJ1-2 for the parts outside the CDR3, the full variable domain is DAGVTQSPTHLIKTRGQQVTLRCSPKSGHDTVSWYQQALGQGPQFIFQYYEEEERQRGNFPDRFSGHQFPNYSSELNVNALLLGDSALYLCASSFSGQGLYGYTFGSGTRLTVV.

V and J are TRBV10-2 and TRBJ2-3; TRBD1 matches 8 bases. Germline-derived CDR1 and CDR2 are WSHSY and SAAADI. V shed 10 bases and J 2 bases; nucleotides not matched to a gene: 11. The CDR3 contains 15 residues. The DNA for the CDR3 is TGCGCCACCCAGGTTACAGGGGGGTACACAGATACGCAGTATTTT. Amino acids: CATQVTGGYTDTQYF.

This clone was seen only once. The genes are TRBV18 and TRBJ1-1, with TRBD1 as a possible D gene (5 bases). CDR3 length equals 15 residues. The germline V gene encodes CDR1 KGHSH and CDR2 LQKENI. Trimming took off 3 bases at V and 5 bases at J, with 16 bases between the two ends. CDR3 coding DNA: TGTGCCAGCTCACCGCAGGGTCGGAGGGATACTGAAGCTTTCTTT. This sequence encodes CASSPQGRRDTEAFF.

The chain links TRBV19 to TRBJ1-5; D call uncertain. Germline-derived CDR1 and CDR2 are LNHDA and SQIVND (reference sequence). This CDR3 is built from 12 residues. V was clipped by 6 bases and J by 6 bases, with 9 bases between them. CDR3 sequence: CASSPRIQPQHF. CDR3 bases: TGTGCCAGTAGCCCGCGGATTCAGCCCCAGCATTTT.

The gene calls are TRBV29-1 and TRBJ1-1; maybe TRBD1 (5 bases). The germline gives CDR1 SQVTM, CDR2 ANQGSEA. The CDR3 spans 13 residues. V lost 4 bases, J lost 2 bases, and 11 bases lay in between. Here the CDR3 DNA reads TGCAGCGTTGTAGGGGCAAGTAACACTGAAGCTTTCTTT. Its translation is CSVVGASNTEAFF.

The chain combines TRBV6-6 with TRBJ2-5; D not certain. Per germline, CDR1 MNHNY and CDR2 SVGAGI (reference sequence). The V end was cut by 2 bases, the J end by 3 bases, with 13 bases between. The CDR3 contains 15 residues. The CDR3 reads CASSYPAGRKETQYF. Written as DNA, the CDR3 is TGTGCCAGCAGTTACCCCGCCGGTCGAAAAGAGACCCAGTACTTC.

The gene calls are TRBV9 and TRBJ1-6; the match to TRBD1 covers 10 bases. V lost 3 bases, J lost 8 bases, and 2 bases stayed unmatched. Germline V gene lookup returns CDR1 SGDLS and CDR2 YYNGEE. This CDR3 spans 14 amino acids. CDR3 DNA sequence: TGTGCCAGCAGCGCAGGGACAGGGGATTCACCCCTCCACTTT. Residues: CASSAGTGDSPLHF.

The chain recombines TRBV6-2 or TRBV6-3 with TRBJ2-3; 8 bases match TRBD1. The CDR3 sequence is 15 residues long. The junction had 8 bases not matched to a gene; V was cut back by 6 bases and J by 3 bases. The germline V gene has CDR1 MNHEY and CDR2 SVGEGT. This CDR3 is CASSLDREGTDTQYF. CDR3 sequence (DNA): TGTGCCAGCAGCTTGGACAGGGAAGGAACAGATACGCAGTATTTT.

This chain links TRBV30 with TRBJ1-3; TRBD1 agrees at 8 bases. J gave up 1 base and V 3 bases, and 2 bases lay outside the gene matches. Germline V gives CDR1 GTSNPN, CDR2 SVGIG (reference sequence). The CDR3 is made up of 14 amino acids. CDR3 sequence (DNA): TGTGCCTGGAGAGACAGGGGTTCTGGAAACACCATATATTTT. Translation gives CAWRDRGSGNTIYF.

The chain is built from TRBV7-6 and TRBJ2-1; TRBD2 aligns across 7 bases. This CDR3 contains 14 residues. Germline V CDR1 and CDR2: SGHVS, FNYEAQ. J lost 6 bases, V lost 8 bases, and 10 bases had no gene match. CDR3 bases: TGTGCCAGCGGGCAGCTGGGAGGGATCAATGAGCAGTTCTTC. Translating gives CASGQLGGINEQFF.

This clone came up a few times. The chain combines TRBV7-2 with TRBJ1-1; D is unresolved. Looked up from germline, CDR1 is SGHTA and CDR2 is FQGNSA. There are 16 residues in the CDR3. V lost 3 bases and J 6 bases, leaving 20 bases between the germline ends. CDR3 sequence (DNA): TGTGCCAGCAGCTTCCTAGAAGGCGGATTAGTTGCTGAAGCTTTCTTT. Protein product: CASSFLEGGLVAEAFF.

The rearrangement uses TRBV6-1 and TRBJ1-1; a possible D gene is TRBD1 (5 bases). CDR1 and CDR2 (germline): MNHNS, SASEGT. Trimming removed 1 base from V and 6 bases from J, with 9 bases in between. This CDR3 has 13 residues. CDR3 residues: CASSEVGGAEAFF. The CDR3 DNA is TGTGCCAGCAGTGAAGTTGGAGGGGCTGAAGCTTTCTTT.

The chain recombines TRBV5-1 with TRBJ1-4; the D is unclear. Looked up from germline, CDR1 is SGHRS and CDR2 is YFSETQ. Trimming shortened V by 4 bases and J by 8 bases, and 12 bases separated the two germline ends. The CDR3 runs 13 residues. As DNA, the CDR3 is TGCGCCAGCAGCGAGGGAACGTACGAAAAACTGTTTTTT. Translated: CASSEGTYEKLFF. Looking up the rest from reference TRBV5-1 and TRBJ1-4 gives the full variable domain: KAGVTQTPRYLIKTRGQQVTLSCSPISGHRSVSWYQQTPGQGLQFLFEYFSETQRNKGNFPGRFSGRQFSNSRSEMNVSTLELGDSALYLCASSEGTYEKLFFGSGTQLSVL.

The table lists this clone with a few counts. The CDR3 DNA is TGTGCCAGCAGCCAATACGGGACTAGCCGGGACGAGCAGTACTTC. It specifies CASSQYGTSRDEQYF. The chain carries TRBV3-1 (or the pseudogene TRBV3-2) and TRBJ2-7, with 9 bases identical to TRBD2. Germline V gives CDR1 LGHDT, CDR2 YNNKEL (reference sequence). V trimming: 2 bases; J trimming: 5 bases; junction bases outside the gene matches: 7. This CDR3 comprises 15 residues.

This clone was found a few times. V is TRBV19 and J is TRBJ1-5, with 7 bases aligning to TRBD1. Germline CDR1 reads LNHDA; CDR2 reads SQIVND (reference sequence). The ends lost 7 bases at V and 6 bases at J; junction bases unmatched: 12. CDR3 length: 15 residues. The CDR3 coding sequence is TGTGCCAGTATAAAGGACAGGACCTTCAGTCAGCCCCAGCATTTT. This gives the protein CASIKDRTFSQPQHF. The whole variable domain, filled in from reference TRBV19 and TRBJ1-5, reads DGGITQSPKYLFRKEGQNVTLSCEQNLNHDAMYWYRQDPGQGLRLIYYSQIVNDFQKGDIAEGYSVSREKKESFPLTVTSAQKNPTAFYLCASIKDRTFSQPQHFGDGTRLSIL.

The chain recombines TRBV7-8 with TRBJ2-3; 8 bases fit TRBD1. V was pared by 6 bases and J by 0 bases, with 8 bases of the junction left unmatched. Germline V lookup: CDR1 SGHVS, CDR2 FQNEAQ. The CDR3 is 16 amino acids. The CDR3 here is CASRAPGQESTDTQYF. The CDR3 coding sequence is TGTGCCAGCAGGGCCCCGGGACAGGAGAGCACAGATACGCAGTATTTT.

The chain has TRBV5-4 and TRBJ2-3; D is unresolved. Germline CDR1 reads SGHNT; CDR2 reads YYREEE (reference sequence). V lost 7 bases, J lost 0 bases, and 9 bases lay in between. The CDR3 contains 13 residues. For the CDR3, the DNA is TGTGCCAGCCGGAGTCTTAGCACAGATACGCAGTATTTT. It yields the protein CASRSLSTDTQYF.

The chain employs TRBV4-2 and TRBJ1-2; TRBD1 is a possible D gene (5 bases). Germline CDR1 is LGHNA and CDR2 is YNFKEQ. V dropped 0 bases and J dropped 0 bases, with 11 bases sitting between them. There are 16 residues in the CDR3. For the CDR3, the DNA is TGTGCCAGCAGCCAAGATAGGGGATCGGCTAACTATGGCTACACCTTC. Encoded protein: CASSQDRGSANYGYTF.

This chain links TRBV10-1 with TRBJ1-2; 10 bases line up with TRBD1. The ends lost 6 bases at V and 6 bases at J; junction bases unmatched: 7. The CDR3 is 14 residues long. CDR1 and CDR2 (germline): WNHNN, SYGVQD (reference sequence). The CDR3 DNA is TGCGCCAGCAGCGATTCGACAGGGGGCCATGGCTACACCTTC. Encoded protein: CASSDSTGGHGYTF.

This chain joins TRBV7-9 and TRBJ1-1; D remains ambiguous. Per germline, CDR1 SEHNR and CDR2 FQNEAQ (reference sequence). The CDR3 consists of 14 residues. Trimming took 4 bases from V and 1 from J, leaving 10 bases between them. CDR3 sequence: CASSSPVGNTEAFF. The CDR3 nucleotides are TGTGCCAGCAGCTCCCCGGTTGGGAACACTGAAGCTTTCTTT.

This clone showed up just a few times. The chain joins TRBV2 to TRBJ2-2; 9 nucleotides match TRBD2. The CDR3 length is 14 residues. Unmatched junction bases numbered 6, after V lost 6 bases and J lost 7 bases. Germline CDR1 is SNHLY and CDR2 is FYNNEI. The CDR3 DNA reads as TGTGCCAGCAGGGGTAGCGGGAGTGGCGGGGAGCTGTTTTTT. Protein product: CASRGSGSGGELFF.

The chain couples TRBV5-5 to TRBJ1-2, with D uncertain. The CDR3 contains 13 residues. Per the germline V gene, CDR1 is SGHKS and CDR2 is YYEKEE (reference sequence). The V and J ends lost 1 base and 6 bases respectively, with 10 bases between them. The CDR3 reads CASSLKRPNGYTF. The CDR3, as DNA: TGTGCCAGCAGCTTGAAGAGGCCTAATGGCTACACCTTC.

The rearrangement uses TRBV5-1 and TRBJ1-1; D is uncertain. The CDR3 has 15 residues. Trimming took off 4 bases at V and 6 bases at J, with 19 bases between the two ends. CDR1 and CDR2 from the germline V gene are SGHRS and YFSETQ. CDR3 protein: CASSPTSSPGAEAFF. The CDR3 DNA sequence: TGCGCCAGCAGCCCGACATCTTCCCCCGGCGCTGAAGCTTTCTTT.

This clone was found a few times. The CDR3 spells CASSEGQGAFGYTF. The CDR3 DNA is TGTGCCAGCAGTGAGGGACAGGGGGCCTTTGGCTACACCTTC. The chain employs TRBV6-1 and TRBJ1-2; 12 bases are shared with TRBD1. V trimming: 3 bases; J trimming: 7 bases; junction bases outside the gene matches: 3. The CDR3 runs to 14 residues. CDR1 and CDR2 from the germline V gene are MNHNS and SASEGT.

The V call is TRBV3-1 (or the pseudogene TRBV3-2), the J call TRBJ2-3; 9 positions agree with TRBD2. The ends lost 3 bases at V and 9 bases at J; junction bases unmatched: 1. The CDR3 extends over 12 amino acids. Per the germline V gene, CDR1 is LGHDT and CDR2 is YNNKEL (reference sequence). The CDR3 coding sequence is TGTGCCAGCAGCCAGGCGGGAGGGACGCAGTATTTT. Residues: CASSQAGGTQYF.

The chain recombines TRBV14 with TRBJ1-2, with 8 bases lining up with TRBD1. The V gene's germline CDR1 is SGHDN and CDR2 FVKESK. The CDR3 covers 16 residues. Germline trimming cut 5 bases from V and 5 bases from J; bases unmatched to any gene: 13. CDR3 sequence reads: CASSFSRDRNQYGYTF. The DNA of the CDR3 is TGTGCCAGCAGCTTCTCCCGGGACAGGAATCAGTATGGCTACACCTTC.

This clone was seen a handful of times. The genes are TRBV9 and TRBJ1-1; TRBD1 might be the D (6 bases). V lost 4 bases, J lost 1 base, and 14 bases lay in between. CDR3 size: 15 residues. The germline gives CDR1 SGDLS, CDR2 YYNGEE. The DNA of the CDR3 is TGTGCCAGCAGCCACGGGGGGGGCGCGAACACTGAAGCTTTCTTT. Its protein is CASSHGGGANTEAFF. The variable domain in full, completed from reference TRBV9 and TRBJ1-1, reads DSGVTQTPKHLITATGQRVTLRCSPRSGDLSVYWYQQSLDQGLQFLIQYYNGEERAKGNILERFSAQQFPDLHSELNLSSLELGDSALYFCASSHGGGANTEAFFGQGTRLTVV.

This rearrangement joins TRBV4-3 to TRBJ2-1; D remains ambiguous. Germline V gene sequence: CDR1 LGHNA, CDR2 YSLEER. V gave up 0 bases and J gave up 2 bases, with 14 bases separating them. The CDR3 loop spans 17 amino acids. This chain's CDR3 is CASSQEALAAPYNEQFF. The CDR3 region has the DNA TGCGCCAGCAGCCAAGAGGCCCTGGCGGCTCCCTACAATGAGCAGTTCTTC.

This clone was detected only once. This rearrangement joins TRBV6-5 to TRBJ2-3; 7 bases are a match to TRBD1. V lost 6 bases to trimming and J lost 6 bases; unmatched junction nucleotides: 6. This CDR3 is 13 amino acids long. Germline loops: CDR1 MNHEY, CDR2 SVGAGI. CDR3 in DNA: TGTGCCAGCAGGCCTACAGGGGAGGATACGCAGTATTTT. Encoded protein: CASRPTGEDTQYF.

The chain is built from TRBV6-2 or TRBV6-3 and TRBJ1-5, with a weak D call TRBD1 (5 bases). Trimming took off 4 bases at V and 0 bases at J, with 10 bases between the two ends. Per germline, CDR1 MNHEY and CDR2 SVGEGT. The CDR3 length is 15 residues. This CDR3 is CASSWVRDSNQPQHF. Here the CDR3 DNA reads TGTGCCAGCAGTTGGGTCAGGGATAGCAATCAGCCCCAGCATTTT.